The sample holds one count of the clone carrying this TCR beta chain. Clones were sequenced by immunoSEQ multiplex PCR, and TCRdb holds only the in-frame ones, with some missing. The data contain around 600,000 clones, around 97% of them singletons. The data belong to a study of shared clonotypes between healthy human individuals. Per germline, CDR1 SGHNT and CDR2 YENEEA. The CDR3 runs to 15 residues. Trimming pared 1 base from V and 6 bases from J, leaving 13 bases between. The specimen sequenced was naive CD4+ T cells sorted from blood. Subset indicated: CD45RA+ positively selected. The source is a woman under 40 in good health. The gene calls are TRBV11-3 and TRBJ2-1; D is possibly TRBD2 (6 bases). The CDR3 spells CASSLGVTSINEQFF. The CDR3 DNA reads as TGTGCCAGCAGCTTAGGGGTAACTAGCATCAATGAGCAGTTCTTC.